The 5 T cell receptor beta chains below were found in one sample sequenced in a study of vaccination and CD4 T cells after COVID-19. The antigens of these receptors remain unknown. Sequence data for DNA of cultured CD4+ T cells were generated by the Oncomine TCR Beta short-read assay. TCRdb re-derived calls from the PCR reads in MiXCR, one entry per CDR3 protein. The sample shows 14,000 to 15,000 distinct CDR3 sequences, less than 60% of them seen only once. Treatment indicated: roughly 11-day PBMC culture with coronavirus spike peptide pools or control peptides (ViraFEST assay). Here the sequenced sample was cultured CD4+ T cells from blood, taken after SARS-CoV-2 vaccination. The source of these receptors is a human donor with COVID-19.

This clonotype appeared a single time. The chain employs TRBV2 and TRBJ2-1; D unresolved. Trimming took off 8 bases at V and 5 bases at J, with 7 bases between the two ends. The CDR3 has 11 amino acids. CDR1 and CDR2 (germline): SNHLY, FYNNEI. The CDR3 nucleotides are TGTGCCAGCGGCCTACACAATGAGCAGTTCTTC. Translating it yields CASGLHNEQFF.

The genes are TRBV20-1 and TRBJ2-5; 13 bases map to TRBD2. V lost 5 bases and J lost 0; bases outside the gene matches: 6. The CDR3 runs 16 residues. Germline V gives CDR1 DFQATT, CDR2 SNEGSKA (reference sequence). CDR3 DNA: TGCAGTGCTGAGGGACTAGCGGGGACGTACCAAGAGACCCAGTACTTC. Encoded protein: CSAEGLAGTYQETQYF.

This clonotype came up a few times. The chain employs TRBV6-1 and TRBJ1-2; 8 bases fit TRBD1. J lost 8 bases, V lost 6 bases, and 11 bases had no gene match. The CDR3 totals 14 residues. CDR1 and CDR2 from the germline V gene are MNHNS and SASEGT. The CDR3: CASSRIRDRTGYTF. CDR3 coding DNA: TGTGCCAGCAGCCGTATACGGGACAGGACAGGCTACACCTTC.

This clonotype occurred a few times. This chain uses TRBV20-1 with TRBJ1-5, with a tentative D call TRBD1 (5 bases). Trimming left V 8 bases short and J 0 bases short, with 23 bases between. Germline V lookup: CDR1 DFQATT, CDR2 SNEGSKA (reference sequence). The CDR3 length is 17 residues. The CDR3 protein is CSTQDPGPAYSNQPQHF. The CDR3 coding sequence is TGCAGTACACAGGACCCCGGGCCGGCTTATAGCAATCAGCCCCAGCATTTT.

The chain recombines TRBV10-2 with TRBJ1-2; D remains ambiguous. Germline V gene sequence: CDR1 WSHSY, CDR2 SAAADI. CDR3 length: 14 amino acids. The V gene lost 7 bases and the J gene lost 7 bases, with 19 bases spanning the gap. The CDR3: CASNDPVRTGGYTF. CDR3 coding DNA: TGCGCCAGCAATGACCCCGTCAGGACTGGTGGCTACACCTTC.